The 29 T cell receptor beta chains given below trace back to one sample, sequenced in a study of beta chain features in type 1 diabetes. Expressed TCRB transcripts were sequenced after all isolated RNA was converted to cDNA. The assay was immunoSEQ multiplex PCR, and TCRdb's table has in-frame clones only and misses some. This sample has over 200,000 clones, with approximately 11% found just once. Study outcomes and limitations: All four CD4+ subsets of Type 1 diabetes patients contained TCRB CDR3s that were moderately but significantly shorter.

These TCRs are of unknown antigen specificity. Sequenced sample: naive CD4+ T cells from blood. The receptors stem from a man aged 30 to 39 with type 1 diabetes.

The chain uses TRBV5-6 and TRBJ2-5, with TRBD2 matching over 7 bases. The CDR3 has 15 amino acids. Germline assignment: CDR1 SGHDT and CDR2 YYEEEE. J lost 7 bases, V lost 0 bases, and 9 bases had no gene match. CDR3 coding DNA: TGTGCCAGCAGCTTGGCCGTGACTAGCACTGGGACCCAGTACTTC. It specifies CASSLAVTSTGTQYF.

This clone appeared a few times. The chain employs TRBV9 and TRBJ2-1, with D hard to call. Germline CDR1 is SGDLS and CDR2 is YYNGEE. The CDR3 is 13 amino acids. The ends were cut back, 0 bases at V and 11 bases at J, with 12 bases in the middle. CDR3 DNA sequence: TGTGCCAGCAGCGTAGACCCCACCCTAAAGCAGTTCTTC. As protein: CASSVDPTLKQFF.

This CDR3 is CASSPGDSGANVLTF. CDR3 DNA sequence: TGCGCCAGCAGCCCAGGGGACTCTGGGGCCAACGTCCTGACTTTC. J is TRBJ2-6 and V is TRBV4-1; D possibly corresponds to TRBD1 (6 bases). The CDR3 consists of 15 residues. Germline CDR1 MGHRA, CDR2 YSYEKL. The V and J ends lost 4 bases and 0 bases respectively, with 7 bases between them.

V and J are TRBV5-1 and TRBJ2-3, with TRBD2 identical over 9 bases. This CDR3 is built from 15 residues. CDR1 and CDR2 from the germline V gene are SGHRS and YFSETQ. V lost 2 bases to trimming and J lost 4 bases; unmatched junction nucleotides: 5. CDR3 in amino acids: CASSFQRGEADTQYF. In DNA form, the CDR3 reads TGCGCCAGCAGCTTCCAGCGGGGGGAGGCAGATACGCAGTATTTT.

The V call is TRBV5-6, the J call TRBJ2-1; TRBD1 is a possible D gene (6 bases). The V gene lost 10 bases and the J gene lost 6 bases, with 11 bases spanning the gap. CDR1 is SGHDT, CDR2 YYEEEE, per germline. The CDR3 totals 11 residues. CDR3 DNA sequence: TGTGCCGTACAACAGGGCAATGAGCAGTTCTTC. It codes for CAVQQGNEQFF.

This clone has more than one count but fewer than ten. The V gene is TRBV7-3, the J gene TRBJ2-1; TRBD1 aligns across 10 bases. V lost 2 bases, J lost 8 bases, and 3 bases stayed unmatched. The CDR3 covers 14 residues. CDR1 is SGHTA, CDR2 FQGTGA, per germline. This CDR3 is CASSLGTGVDEQFF. The CDR3, as DNA: TGTGCCAGCAGCTTAGGGACAGGGGTTGATGAGCAGTTCTTC.

This chain connects TRBV4-1 to TRBJ1-1, with 9 bases matching TRBD1. The CDR3 extends over 15 amino acids. Germline loops: CDR1 MGHRA, CDR2 YSYEKL. V lost 6 bases and J lost 4; bases outside the gene matches: 9. The CDR3 spells CASRQQGALVTEAFF. The CDR3 DNA reads as TGCGCCAGCAGGCAACAGGGGGCGCTGGTCACTGAAGCTTTCTTT.

This chain joins TRBV15 and TRBJ1-3, with D maybe TRBD1 (5 bases). The ends were cut back, 4 bases at V and 1 base at J, with 8 bases in the middle. Germline CDR1 and CDR2: LNHNV and YYDKDF (reference sequence). This CDR3 is 14 amino acids long. The CDR3 loop reads CATSTTESGNTIYF. The CDR3 DNA reads TGTGCCACCAGCACGACAGAGTCTGGAAACACCATATATTTT. Looking up the rest from reference TRBV15 and TRBJ1-3 gives the full variable domain: DAMVIQNPRYQVTQFGKPVTLSCSQTLNHNVMYWYQQKSSQAPKLLFHYYDKDFNNEADTPDNFQSRRPNTSFCFLDIRSPGLGDTAMYLCATSTTESGNTIYFGEGSWLTVV.

The rearrangement joins TRBV27 to TRBJ1-2; perhaps TRBD1 as D (5 bases). V was clipped by 5 bases and J by 0 bases, with 7 bases between them. There are 13 residues in the CDR3. CDR1 is MNHEY, CDR2 SMNVEV, per germline (reference sequence). As DNA, the CDR3 is TGTGCCAGCAGTGGGGCTCCTAACTATGGCTACACCTTC. As protein: CASSGAPNYGYTF.

This clone has a handful of counts. The V gene is TRBV9, the J gene TRBJ1-2; 8 bases match TRBD1. The V and J ends lost 4 bases and 4 bases, in that order; junction bases with no gene match: 6. CDR1 is SGDLS, CDR2 YYNGEE, per germline. The CDR3 covers 14 residues. The CDR3 DNA is TGTGCCAGCAGCCCCGGACAGGGCGCCTATGGCTACACCTTC. Protein: CASSPGQGAYGYTF.

This clone has more than one count but fewer than ten. The DNA for the CDR3 is TGTGCCTACAGACTAGCGGGCCTCCTCGAGCAGTACTTC. Translated: CAYRLAGLLEQYF. The chain links TRBV30 to TRBJ2-7, with 10 positions matching TRBD2. Trimming removed 7 bases from V and 6 bases from J; junction bases left unmatched: 9. Looked up from germline, CDR1 is GTSNPN and CDR2 is SVGIG (reference sequence). The CDR3 has 13 amino acids.

A few counts support this clone. The rearrangement uses TRBV7-3 and TRBJ2-1, with 11 nucleotides matching TRBD2. V was clipped by 6 bases and J by 4 bases; unmatched bases: 2. Germline V gene lookup returns CDR1 SGHTA and CDR2 FQGTGA. This CDR3 spans 14 amino acids. The DNA of the CDR3 is TGTGCCAGCAGTAGCGGGGGGGCTTACAATGAGCAGTTCTTC. This encodes CASSSGGAYNEQFF.

This clone was counted only a few times. The chain employs TRBV5-4 and TRBJ2-1, with TRBD2 matching over 11 bases. The CDR3 runs to 18 residues. The V gene's germline CDR1 is SGHNT and CDR2 YYREEE (reference sequence). V was clipped by 4 bases and J by 1 base; unmatched bases: 10. In nucleotides, the CDR3 is TGTGCCAGCAGCCCGGGACTAGCGGTGGGGGGATCCTACAATGAGCAGTTCTTC. Its protein is CASSPGLAVGGSYNEQFF.

The count of this clone is one. The chain couples TRBV28 to TRBJ1-5, with TRBD1 matching 11 bases. Germline-derived CDR1 and CDR2 are MDHEN and SYDVKM. J gave up 5 bases and V 5 bases, and 5 bases lay outside the gene matches. The CDR3 sequence is 15 residues long. The CDR3 region has the DNA TGTGCCAGCAGTCCAGGGACAGGGGGAGATCAGCCCCAGCATTTT. Translated: CASSPGTGGDQPQHF.

The table lists this clone with a few counts. The chain employs TRBV28 and TRBJ2-5; 7 nucleotides line up with TRBD2. In germline, CDR1 is MDHEN, CDR2 SYDVKM. The CDR3 extends over 12 amino acids. The V segment lost 9 bases and the J segment 9 bases; nucleotides outside the gene matches: 10. The DNA of the CDR3 is TGTGCCAGTTTCGGGGACTATTGGGCCCAGTACTTC. Protein sequence: CASFGDYWAQYF.

This clone was counted a few times. The chain uses TRBV29-1 and TRBJ2-3; D is unclear. Trimming stripped 0 bases from V and 3 bases from J, with 7 bases between. The germline gives CDR1 SQVTM, CDR2 ANQGSEA. The CDR3 consists of 13 residues. CDR3 nucleotides: TGCAGCGTTGAAGATCTGCGAACAGATACGCAGTATTTT. Residues: CSVEDLRTDTQYF.

This clone appeared a few times. The rearrangement links TRBV9 to TRBJ1-1; D call uncertain. Germline V lookup: CDR1 SGDLS, CDR2 YYNGEE. This CDR3 is 15 amino acids long. Trimming left V 0 bases short and J 1 base short, with 10 bases between. CDR3: CASSVDLGGNTEAFF. The DNA of the CDR3 is TGTGCCAGCAGCGTAGATCTCGGAGGGAACACTGAAGCTTTCTTT.

V gene TRBV9 combines with J gene TRBJ1-6, with TRBD1 matching 7 bases. CDR1 and CDR2 from the germline V gene are SGDLS and YYNGEE. V shed 0 bases and J 8 bases; nucleotides not matched to a gene: 5. This CDR3 has 15 amino acids. The CDR3 is CASSVAGTEDSPLHF. CDR3 sequence (DNA): TGTGCCAGCAGCGTAGCGGGGACAGAGGATTCACCCCTCCACTTT.

This clone was found a few times. The rearrangement joins TRBV29-1 to TRBJ2-5, with D possibly matching TRBD1 (6 bases). CDR1 and CDR2 from the germline V gene are SQVTM and ANQGSEA. This CDR3 is built from 14 residues. V was clipped by 3 bases and J by 5 bases, with 16 bases between them. The CDR3 sequence is CSVDLRGIGETQYF. The CDR3 DNA reads TGCAGCGTTGATCTAAGGGGGATTGGGGAGACCCAGTACTTC. The full variable domain, rest sourced from reference TRBV29-1 and TRBJ2-5, is SAVISQKPSRDICQRGTSLTIQCQVDSQVTMMFWYRQQPGQSLTLIATANQGSEATYESGFVIDKFPISRPNLTFSTLTVSNMSPEDSSIYLCSVDLRGIGETQYFGPGTRLLVL.

This clone was recorded a few times. This chain links TRBV7-9 with TRBJ1-2, with D possibly matching TRBD1 (5 bases). Per germline, CDR1 SEHNR and CDR2 FQNEAQ (reference sequence). The V end was cut by 6 bases, the J end by 6 bases, with 14 bases between. The CDR3 length is 13 residues. The CDR3 here is CASRLTGAHGYTF. Here the CDR3 DNA reads TGTGCCAGCAGACTAACAGGAGCCCATGGCTACACCTTC. The full variable domain, with the rest looked up from reference TRBV7-9 and TRBJ1-2, is DTGVSQNPRHKITKRGQNVTFRCDPISEHNRLYWYRQTLGQGPEFLTYFQNEAQLEKSRLLSDRFSAERPKGSFSTLEIQRTEQGDSAMYLCASRLTGAHGYTFGSGTRLTVV.

This clone was recorded a few times. The CDR3 protein is CASSQRELKEETQYF. Here the CDR3 DNA reads TGCGCCAGCAGCCAACGAGAACTTAAAGAAGAGACCCAGTACTTC. The V gene is TRBV4-1, the J gene TRBJ2-5; D is unclear. CDR1 MGHRA and CDR2 YSYEKL come from the germline V gene. Deletions cut 2 bases from V and 3 bases from J, with 13 bases between. The CDR3 consists of 15 residues.

This clone was found a few times. The chain combines TRBV29-1 with TRBJ1-3; TRBD1 matches at 8 bases. CDR1 and CDR2 from the germline V gene are SQVTM and ANQGSEA. The V gene end was trimmed by 4 bases and the J gene end by 2 bases; junction bases not matched to a gene: 1. The CDR3 totals 13 residues. CDR3 DNA sequence: TGCAGCGTTGCCAGGGGGCCTGGAAACACCATATATTTT. Protein sequence: CSVARGPGNTIYF.

Only a few counts were recorded for this clone. The chain recombines TRBV30 with TRBJ1-4, with 7 bases fitting TRBD1. The CDR3 is 16 amino acids. With V trimmed by 2 bases and J by 1 base, 7 bases remained unmatched. Germline loops: CDR1 GTSNPN, CDR2 SVGIG (reference sequence). The CDR3 region is CAWSLFPGGTNEKLFF. As DNA, the CDR3 is TGTGCCTGGAGTCTCTTTCCAGGGGGAACTAATGAAAAACTGTTTTTT.

The chain recombines TRBV11-2 with TRBJ2-1, with TRBD1 matching 7 bases. This CDR3 has 15 amino acids. The V segment lost 2 bases and the J segment 8 bases; nucleotides outside the gene matches: 9. CDR1 is SGHAT, CDR2 FQNNGV, per germline. CDR3 nucleotide sequence: TGTGCCAGCAGCTTAAGATACAGGGGTGAGGATGAGCAGTTCTTC. Translated: CASSLRYRGEDEQFF.

This clone was observed a few times. The V and J genes are TRBV9 and TRBJ2-5, with a possible D match to TRBD1 (6 bases). This CDR3 has 14 residues. Trimming took 3 bases from V and 5 from J, leaving 14 bases between them. Germline V gene data show CDR1 as SGDLS and CDR2 as YYNGEE. The CDR3 DNA follows: TGTGCCAGCAGCGCAGGGGTCCTTAGCGAGACCCAGTACTTC. Residues: CASSAGVLSETQYF. The full variable domain, with the rest looked up from reference TRBV9 and TRBJ2-5, is DSGVTQTPKHLITATGQRVTLRCSPRSGDLSVYWYQQSLDQGLQFLIQYYNGEERAKGNILERFSAQQFPDLHSELNLSSLELGDSALYFCASSAGVLSETQYFGPGTRLLVL.

This clone has only a few counts. The rearrangement links TRBV6-1 to TRBJ2-1; 7 nucleotides match TRBD2. The CDR3 has 14 amino acids. CDR1 and CDR2 from the germline V gene are MNHNS and SASEGT. V gave up 2 bases and J gave up 6 bases; unmatched junction bases: 4. The CDR3 nucleotides are TGTGCCAGCAGTGAACGGACGGGGGGCAATGAGCAGTTCTTC. This codes for CASSERTGGNEQFF.

Only a few counts were recorded for this clone. The CDR3 region is CAIRNQAEQYF. DNA of the CDR3: TGTGCCATCAGGAATCAGGCCGAGCAGTACTTC. The gene calls are TRBV10-3 and TRBJ2-7; no firm D call. Germline V gene data show CDR1 as ENHRY and CDR2 as SYGVKD. CDR3 length: 11 residues. Trimming removed 6 bases at V and 6 bases at J, with 9 bases between.

This chain joins TRBV19 and TRBJ1-1; 7 bases line up with TRBD1. CDR1 is LNHDA and CDR2 is SQIVND in the germline V gene (reference sequence). V shed 4 bases, J shed 6 bases, and the junction held 11 bases outside the gene matches. This CDR3 has 15 amino acids. The CDR3 is CASSTRTGPGSEAFF. Written as DNA, the CDR3 is TGTGCCAGTAGTACCCGGACAGGTCCAGGTTCTGAAGCTTTCTTT.

The rearrangement uses TRBV25-1 and TRBJ1-6; D remains unclear. Germline V gives CDR1 MGHDK, CDR2 SYGVNS. V lost 0 bases, J lost 11 bases, and 5 bases lay in between. The CDR3 runs to 12 residues. CDR3 in DNA: TGTGCCAGCAGTGAATATTATACACCCCTCCACTTT. It codes for CASSEYYTPLHF.